Sequencing of this T cell receptor (beta chain) was carried out in a study of Tregs in tolerant kidney transplant recipients. Study-wide results and limits: Validation in larger populations is needed because few patients were studied. Biological reproducibility was not directly addressed, but technical replication error appeared minimal.

Concerning this clone itself: Its specificity is unknown.

Germline V gene lookup returns CDR1 MGHDK and CDR2 SYGVNS. The CDR3 has 14 amino acids. Trimming removed 7 bases from V and 8 bases from J; junction bases left unmatched: 10. The table came from immunoSEQ multiplex PCR; TCRdb's copy has only in-frame clones and leaves some out. The table has roughly 66,000 clones, roughly 92% seen once; the top ten hold 9.5% to 12%. The clonotype was recovered from a human donor who received a combined kidney and bone marrow transplant. The V call is TRBV25-1, the J call TRBJ2-1; 8 bases align to TRBD1. The source was CD8+ T cells from blood, collected before the transplant. The DNA for the CDR3 is TGTGCCAGCACTTGGACAGGGTTTCCCTATGAGCAGTTCTTC. This translates into CASTWTGFPYEQFF.